The entry below gives a single T cell receptor beta chain sequence along with its context. Its antigen is still unknown. A constant-region primer served to make TCR beta cDNA from about 0.5 ug total RNA. The TCR beta library was amplified through three nested multiplex PCR rounds in a modified ARM-PCR procedure. The study ran its first two PCR rounds for nine to ten cycles each, using TRBV1-TRBV30 forward primers and a C-beta reverse primer. From the multiplex PCR reads, TCRdb called clonotypes with MiXCR, one entry per CDR3 protein. This table has about 180,000 distinct CDR3 sequences, less than 65% appearing once. This record belongs to a study of tumor-infiltrating lymphocytes in primary liver carcinoma. At the level of the study: With diameters of roughly 4 to 10 cm, tumors were stage T1-T3 N0M0.

Study-wide points: The study found tumor-adjacent and tumor-blood pairs overlapped less than tumor region pairs.

The germline V gene encodes CDR1 MRHNA and CDR2 SNTAGT. Losses at the gene ends were 5 bases for V and 6 bases for J; bases not matched to a gene: 2. CDR3 length: 13 amino acids. Blood RNA came from unsorted whole blood; germline DNA was also extracted. Chronic HBV infection was present, with no prior treatment. The TCR originated in a man in his forties or fifties with primary liver carcinoma and hepatitis B virus infection. This chain connects TRBV6-4 to TRBJ2-1, with 9 bases matching TRBD2. The specimen was peripheral blood. CDR3 DNA sequence: TGTGCCAGCAGTAGCGGGAGGCCCAATGAGCAGTTCTTC. Translated: CASSSGRPNEQFF.